In this sample, the clone carrying this TCR beta chain turned up a few times. The CDR3 spans 15 residues. Germline lookup yields CDR1 SGHTA and CDR2 FQGNSA. Trimming at V came to 1 base and at J to 6 bases, leaving 9 bases not matched to a gene. The source of the sample is a study of blood T cell repertoires in COVID-19. For the study at large: Samples of COVID-19 (acute and convalescent) were obtained from the United States, Italy and Spain.

Repertoires were generated with immunoSEQ multiplex PCR, while TCRdb's copy carries only in-frame clones and drops some. The data show 70,000 to 85,000 clones, with more than 70% seen just once and 39% held by the top ten. The clonotype was recovered from a man at least 80 years old with active or convalescent COVID-19. Sample: peripheral blood. The chain is built from TRBV7-2 and TRBJ2-7; TRBD2 matches at 7 bases. This chain's CDR3 is CASSLVGLIGAEQYF. In DNA, the CDR3 is TGTGCCAGCAGCTTAGTGGGACTAATTGGGGCCGAGCAGTACTTC.